This T cell receptor beta chain was retrieved from a study of cytomegalovirus exposure and HLA in healthy donors. Regarding the study as a whole: Reports showed the classifier diagnosing cytomegalovirus status with high specificity and sensitivity.

Trimming stripped 5 bases from V and 8 bases from J, with 21 bases between. The germline CDR1 and CDR2 sequences are SEHNR and FQNEAQ (reference sequence). This CDR3 comprises 15 residues. Repertoires were generated with immunoSEQ multiplex PCR, while TCRdb's copy carries only in-frame clones and drops some. There are approximately 70,000 clones in the sample; 94% occur only once, and 0.5% to 0.65% lies in the top ten. The donors were members of the validation cohort, which comprised more than 90 subjects and was separate from the first cohort of roughly 700 subjects. As concerns this clone: What it recognizes is unknown.

Input material: PBMCs. The chain recombines TRBV7-9 with TRBJ1-2; no clear D. This receptor was taken from a woman between 18 and 29 years old in good health and CMV-seronegative. The CDR3: CASSHGTSLGAGYTF. CDR3 bases: TGTGCCAGCAGCCACGGAACATCCTTGGGAGCCGGCTACACCTTC. Complete variable domain (other parts from reference TRBV7-9 and TRBJ1-2): DTGVSQNPRHKITKRGQNVTFRCDPISEHNRLYWYRQTLGQGPEFLTYFQNEAQLEKSRLLSDRFSAERPKGSFSTLEIQRTEQGDSAMYLCASSHGTSLGAGYTFGSGTRLTVV.